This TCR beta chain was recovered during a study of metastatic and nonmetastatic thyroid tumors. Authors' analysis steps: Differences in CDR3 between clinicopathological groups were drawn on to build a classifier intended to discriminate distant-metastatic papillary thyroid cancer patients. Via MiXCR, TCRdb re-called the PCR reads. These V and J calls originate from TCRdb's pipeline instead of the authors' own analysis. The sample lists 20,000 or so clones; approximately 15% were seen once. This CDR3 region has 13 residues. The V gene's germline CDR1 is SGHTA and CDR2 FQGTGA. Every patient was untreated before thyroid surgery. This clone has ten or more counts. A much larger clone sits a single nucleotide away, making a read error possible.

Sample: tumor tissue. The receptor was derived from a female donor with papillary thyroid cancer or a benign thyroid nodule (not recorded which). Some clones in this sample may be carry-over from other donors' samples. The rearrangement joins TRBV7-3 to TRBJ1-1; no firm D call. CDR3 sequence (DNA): TGTGCCAGTCGACGGCAGCCGAACGCTGAAGCTTTCTTT. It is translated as CASRRQPNAEAFF.